Following are 3 T cell receptor beta chains from one sample sequenced in a study of T cell responses to AZD1222 COVID-19 vaccine. Some clones are missing from TCRdb's copy, which holds only in-frame ones; the method was immunoSEQ multiplex PCR. In the table there are about 110,000 clones, around 90% of which are singletons. The sequences come from peripheral blood, collected 28 days after the second AZD1222 dose. All receptors derive from an adult who received the AZD1222 COVID-19 vaccine.

V and J are TRBV13 and TRBJ2-1; unclear D gene. Trimming removed 0 bases at V and 4 bases at J, with 4 bases between. Looked up from germline, CDR1 is PRHDT and CDR2 is FYEKMQ (reference sequence). The CDR3 is 13 amino acids. CDR3 in DNA: TGTGCCAGCAGCTTAGGAGCATACAATGAGCAGTTCTTC. This gives the protein CASSLGAYNEQFF.

This chain links TRBV28 with TRBJ1-4; unclear D gene. V was cut by 3 bases and J by 2 bases, with 10 bases left in between. This CDR3 is built from 15 residues. Germline values: CDR1 MDHEN, CDR2 SYDVKM. The CDR3 nucleotides are TGTGCCAGCAGTTTCACGGGCGCGACTAATGAAAAACTGTTTTTT. This sequence encodes CASSFTGATNEKLFF.

The J gene is TRBJ2-7, the V gene TRBV6-1, with 10 positions matching TRBD2. The CDR3 runs to 19 residues. In germline, CDR1 is MNHNS, CDR2 SASEGT. Losses at the gene ends were 4 bases for V and 1 base for J; bases not matched to a gene: 16. CDR3 residues: CASSVTLTSGLGVSYEQYF. In DNA form, the CDR3 reads TGTGCCAGCAGTGTCACATTGACTAGCGGGTTGGGAGTATCCTACGAGCAGTACTTC.